A selection of T cell receptor beta chains follows, all from one sample in a study of cytomegalovirus exposure and HLA in healthy donors. Profiled with immunoSEQ multiplex PCR; TCRdb holds only in-frame clones, not every one. The table for this sample gives around 160,000 clones. Sample: PBMCs. The receptors shown here come from a woman between 50 and 59 years old in good health and CMV-seronegative. CDR3s include the opening cysteine and the closing phenylalanine or tryptophan. The D gene is left open where the match is weak.

V	D	J	DNA	CDR3
TRBV11-2	TRBD2	TRBJ2-2	TGTGCCAGCAGTAAGGGACTAGCGGGAGGAGGTCCCACCGGGGAGCTGTTTTTT	CASSKGLAGGGPTGELFF
TRBV9	NA	TRBJ1-3	TGTGCCAGCAGCGTGCACAGCTCTGGAAACACCATATATTTT	CASSVHSSGNTIYF
TRBV5-1	NA	TRBJ2-7	TGCGCCAGCCCGAGAGGGAACTCCTACGAGCAGTACTTC	CASPRGNSYEQYF
TRBV6-1	NA	TRBJ2-7	TGTGCCAGCAGTGAATCCGGTGCCACCTTCTACGAGCAGTACTTC	CASSESGATFYEQYF
TRBV28	TRBD1	TRBJ1-2	TGTGCCAGCAGTTCAAACAGGGGAGGCTATGGCTACACCTTC	CASSSNRGGYGYTF
TRBV7-3	TRBD2	TRBJ2-5	TGTGCCAGCAGCTTTAGCGGGGGTTTCGAGACCCAGTACTTC	CASSFSGGFETQYF
TRBV7-6	TRBD1	TRBJ1-5	TGTGCCAGCAGCTTGGACAGGGGAGCAAATCAGCCCCAGCATTTT	CASSLDRGANQPQHF
TRBV28	TRBD2	TRBJ2-1	TGTGCCAGCAGGAAGGGACTAAACTACAATGAGCAGTTCTTC	CASRKGLNYNEQFF
TRBV15	TRBD1	TRBJ1-5	TGTGCCACCAGCTGGACAGGGATTCAGCCCCAGCATTTT	CATSWTGIQPQHF
TRBV7-8	TRBD2	TRBJ2-1	TGTGCCAGCAGCTTACGGGGGGGGCTGAATGAGCAGTTCTTC	CASSLRGGLNEQFF
TRBV5-1	NA	TRBJ2-2	TGCGCCAGCAGCTTGTCCAGGCCGAACACCGGGGAGCTGTTTTTT	CASSLSRPNTGELFF
TRBV13	NA	TRBJ2-1	TGTGCCAGCAGCTTAACTATCTCCTACAATGAGCAGTTCTTC	CASSLTISYNEQFF
TRBV5-1	NA	TRBJ1-1	TGCGCCAGCAGCTCCAGGACAAAGATGGACACTGAAGCTTTCTTT	CASSSRTKMDTEAFF
TRBV7-3	TRBD2	TRBJ2-5	TGTGCCAGCAGCCCTCAAGCGGGGGGGCAAGAGACCCAGTACTTC	CASSPQAGGQETQYF
TRBV7-2	TRBD2	TRBJ2-1	TGTGCCAGCAGCCGTAGTCAAGCGGGGGGGCGGAATGAGCAGTTCTTC	CASSRSQAGGRNEQFF
TRBV7-3	NA	TRBJ2-1	TGTGCCAGCAGCTTAGAATCGGCGGGAACTCGGGGGAATGAGCAGTTCTTC	CASSLESAGTRGNEQFF
TRBV9	NA	TRBJ2-7	TGTGCCAGCAGCGTAGTATTCGGGGGCGAGCAGTACTTC	CASSVVFGGEQYF
TRBV5-5	NA	TRBJ2-1	TGTGCCGGTTCCTGGACTACCTACAATGAGCAGTTCTTC	CAGSWTTYNEQFF
TRBV4-3	TRBD1	TRBJ2-6	TGCGCCAGCAGCCAAGGGAGGACAGGGGGATTCTCTGGGGCCAACGTCCTGACTTTC	CASSQGRTGGFSGANVLTF
TRBV19	NA	TRBJ2-3	TGTGCCAGTAGTGGGGACTCTAGTTTCACAGATACGCAGTATTTT	CASSGDSSFTDTQYF
TRBV19	TRBD2	TRBJ2-3	TGTGCCAGTAGTAAAGCGGGGAACACAGATACGCAGTATTTT	CASSKAGNTDTQYF
TRBV29-1	NA	TRBJ1-4	TGCAGCGTTGGGCTTGCAACTAATGAAAAACTGTTTTTT	CSVGLATNEKLFF
TRBV2	NA	TRBJ2-3	TGTGCCAGCCGCCTCGTGCAGGGAAGGTTGCGTACGCAGTATTTT	CASRLVQGRLRTQYF
TRBV28	NA	TRBJ2-7	TGTGCCAGCAGGCTGACTTCCGAGCAGTACTTC	CASRLTSEQYF
TRBV19	TRBD1	TRBJ1-2	TGTGCCAGTAGAAACCGGGACAGATACTATGGCTACACCTTC	CASRNRDRYYGYTF
TRBV12-5	NA	TRBJ1-5	TGTGCTAGTGGTTTGGTACTCCCAGGTTATAGCAATCAGCCCCAGCATTTT	CASGLVLPGYSNQPQHF
TRBV28	NA	TRBJ2-2	TGTGCCAGCAGTTCCACAGGGTACACCGGGGAGCTGTTTTTT	CASSSTGYTGELFF
TRBV19	TRBD1	TRBJ1-1	TGTGCCAGTAGTCCAGGACAGGGTCTGAACACTGAAGCTTTCTTT	CASSPGQGLNTEAFF
TRBV5-1	TRBD2	TRBJ2-1	TGCGCCAGCAGCCCGGGACTAGCGGGAGGGGGTTTGGATGAGCAGTTCTTC	CASSPGLAGGGLDEQFF
TRBV19	NA	TRBJ1-1	TGTGCCAGTAGTATTACCAGGAACACTGAAGCTTTCTTT	CASSITRNTEAFF
TRBV28	TRBD2	TRBJ2-3	TGTGCCAGCAGTTCCCAGGGGACTAGCGGGAGAGATACGCAGTATTTT	CASSSQGTSGRDTQYF
TRBV5-1	NA	TRBJ2-3	TGCGCCAGCGGGACCTCAGGGGATCCTAGCACAGATACGCAGTATTTT	CASGTSGDPSTDTQYF
TRBV4-3	NA	TRBJ2-3	TGCGCCAGCAGCCAAGATACACAGGGTTATGATACGCAGTATTTT	CASSQDTQGYDTQYF
TRBV7-8	NA	TRBJ1-3	TGTGCCAGCAGCTTAGGTCCAGTCTCCTCTGGAAACACCATATATTTT	CASSLGPVSSGNTIYF
TRBV7-9	TRBD1	TRBJ2-7	TGTGCCAGCAGCTTTGGGACAGGGGAGTACGAGCAGTACTTC	CASSFGTGEYEQYF
TRBV12-5	TRBD1	TRBJ1-1	TGTGCTAGTGCCCACGACAGGGCTGTTGCTTTCTTT	CASAHDRAVAFF
TRBV7-7	TRBD1	TRBJ2-5	TGTGCCAGCAGCCCTGGGACAGTCCAAGAGACCCAGTACTTC	CASSPGTVQETQYF
TRBV7-3	NA	TRBJ1-5	TGTGCCAGCAGCTTAAAGGGAGATCAGCCCCAGCATTTT	CASSLKGDQPQHF
TRBV19	TRBD1	TRBJ1-5	TGTGCCAGTCTACTGGGGACAGGGGTCGATCAGCCCCAGCATTTT	CASLLGTGVDQPQHF
TRBV19	NA	TRBJ1-1	TGTGCCAGTAGTACTACGGGGGACACTGAAGCTTTCTTT	CASSTTGDTEAFF
TRBV4-1	NA	TRBJ2-7	TGCGCCAGCAGCCAATTAGCGGAGCAGTACTTC	CASSQLAEQYF
TRBV25-1	NA	TRBJ1-1	TGTGCCAGCAGGGGGGTCGGACAGCTGGGAGTAGCTTTCTTT	CASRGVGQLGVAFF
TRBV30	TRBD1	TRBJ1-1	TGTGCCTGGAGTACCAAGGACAGGCGGAACACTGAAGCTTTCTTT	CAWSTKDRRNTEAFF
TRBV29-1	TRBD1	TRBJ1-3	TGCAGCGCCGGGACAGGGACTGGAAACACCATATATTTT	CSAGTGTGNTIYF
TRBV6-6	TRBD2	TRBJ2-3	TGTGCCAGCAGCCCCGCAGCGGGGGGGACAGATACGCAGTATTTT	CASSPAAGGTDTQYF
TRBV7-4	NA	TRBJ2-7	TGTGCCAGCAGCCATTCGGGGATGTCCTACGAGCAGTACTTC	CASSHSGMSYEQYF